The sequence of this T cell receptor (beta chain) was determined in a study of vaccination and CD4 T cells after COVID-19. Study context: In the convalescent cohort, there were six males and four females, two of them Hispanic. Blood was drawn a median roughly 79 days post second dose, range 14 to 241. Overlapping spike peptides of SARS-CoV-2, HCoV-NL63, HCoV-OC43 and HCoV-229E were used, and cells were stimulated with them.

This clonotype was seen a few times. What it binds is not known. Treatment given: approximately nine-day PBMC culture with coronavirus spike peptide pools or control peptides (ViraFEST assay). The CDR3 is 16 residues long. Trimming took off 1 base at V and 0 bases at J, with 12 bases between the two ends. CDR1 and CDR2 (germline): MNHEY, SVGAGI. Sequenced with the Oncomine TCR Beta short-read assay was DNA taken from cultured CD4+ T cells. Genomic DNA was isolated from cultured CD4+ T cells. In TCRdb, the PCR reads were re-called with MiXCR into one record per CDR3 protein. This sample has 8,500 to 14,000 distinct CDR3 sequences, with about 40% found just once.

Source material: CD4+ T cells from blood, cultured in vitro. The receptor's source is a human donor who had recovered from COVID-19. This chain uses TRBV6-5 with TRBJ1-1, with D possibly matching TRBD1 (5 bases). CDR3 residues: CASSYYTRDLNTEAFF. The CDR3 nucleotides are TGTGCCAGCAGTTACTATACCAGGGATTTGAACACTGAAGCTTTCTTT.